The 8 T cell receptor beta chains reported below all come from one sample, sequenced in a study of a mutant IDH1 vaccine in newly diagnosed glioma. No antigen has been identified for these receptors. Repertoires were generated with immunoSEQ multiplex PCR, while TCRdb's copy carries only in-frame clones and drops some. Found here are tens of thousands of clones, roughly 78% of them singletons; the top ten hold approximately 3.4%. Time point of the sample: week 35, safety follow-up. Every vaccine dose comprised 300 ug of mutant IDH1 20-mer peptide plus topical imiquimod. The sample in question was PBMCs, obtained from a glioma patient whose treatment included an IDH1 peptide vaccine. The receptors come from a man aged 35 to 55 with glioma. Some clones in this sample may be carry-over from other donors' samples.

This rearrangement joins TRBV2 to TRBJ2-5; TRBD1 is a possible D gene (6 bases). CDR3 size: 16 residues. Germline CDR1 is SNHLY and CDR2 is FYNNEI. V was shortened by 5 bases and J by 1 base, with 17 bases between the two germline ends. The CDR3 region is CASSSFRGGFQETQYF. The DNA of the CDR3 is TGTGCCAGCAGTAGTTTTCGAGGGGGTTTCCAAGAGACCCAGTACTTC.

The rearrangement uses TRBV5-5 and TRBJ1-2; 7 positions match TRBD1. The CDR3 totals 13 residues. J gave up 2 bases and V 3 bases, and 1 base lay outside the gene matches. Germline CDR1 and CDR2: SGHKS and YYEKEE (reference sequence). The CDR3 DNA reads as TGTGCCAGCAGCTGGGGACAGAACTATGGCTACACCTTC. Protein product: CASSWGQNYGYTF.

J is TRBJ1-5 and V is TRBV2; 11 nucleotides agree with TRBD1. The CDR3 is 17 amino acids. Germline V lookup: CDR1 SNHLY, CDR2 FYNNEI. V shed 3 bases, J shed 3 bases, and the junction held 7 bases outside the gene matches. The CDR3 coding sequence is TGTGCCAGCAGTGAGACCGGGACAGGGGGGGTCAATCAGCCCCAGCATTTT. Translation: CASSETGTGGVNQPQHF.

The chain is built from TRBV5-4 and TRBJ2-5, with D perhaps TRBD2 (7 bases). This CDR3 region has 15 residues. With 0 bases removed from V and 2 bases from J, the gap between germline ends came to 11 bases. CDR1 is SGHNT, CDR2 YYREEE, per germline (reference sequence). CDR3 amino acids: CASSLVGGVQETQYF. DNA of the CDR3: TGTGCCAGCAGCTTGGTAGGGGGGGTGCAAGAGACCCAGTACTTC.

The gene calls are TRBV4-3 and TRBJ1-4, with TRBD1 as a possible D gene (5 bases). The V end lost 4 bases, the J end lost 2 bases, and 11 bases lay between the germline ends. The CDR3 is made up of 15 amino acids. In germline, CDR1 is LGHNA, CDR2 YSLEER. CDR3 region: CASSLGGATNEKLFF. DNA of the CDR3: TGCGCCAGCAGCCTCGGCGGGGCGACTAATGAAAAACTGTTTTTT.

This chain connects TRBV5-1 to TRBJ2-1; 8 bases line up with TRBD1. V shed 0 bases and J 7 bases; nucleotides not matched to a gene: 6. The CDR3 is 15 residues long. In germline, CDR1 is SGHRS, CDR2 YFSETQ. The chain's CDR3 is CASSLVGQGVNEQFF. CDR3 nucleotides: TGCGCCAGCAGCTTGGTCGGACAGGGTGTGAATGAGCAGTTCTTC.

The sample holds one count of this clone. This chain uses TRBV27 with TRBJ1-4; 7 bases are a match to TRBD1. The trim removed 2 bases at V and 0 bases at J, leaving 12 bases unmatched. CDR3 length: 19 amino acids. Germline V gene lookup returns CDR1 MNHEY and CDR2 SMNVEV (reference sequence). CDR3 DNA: TGTGCCAGCAGTTTACGTTCGGACAGGTACCCTGCAACTAATGAAAAACTGTTTTTT. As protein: CASSLRSDRYPATNEKLFF.

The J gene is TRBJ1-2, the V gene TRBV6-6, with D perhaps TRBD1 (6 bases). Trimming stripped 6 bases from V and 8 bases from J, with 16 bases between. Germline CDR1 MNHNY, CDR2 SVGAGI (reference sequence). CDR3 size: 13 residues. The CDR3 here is CASRTPGGVGYTF. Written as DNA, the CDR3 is TGTGCCAGCAGAACCCCGGGGGGCGTAGGCTACACCTTC.